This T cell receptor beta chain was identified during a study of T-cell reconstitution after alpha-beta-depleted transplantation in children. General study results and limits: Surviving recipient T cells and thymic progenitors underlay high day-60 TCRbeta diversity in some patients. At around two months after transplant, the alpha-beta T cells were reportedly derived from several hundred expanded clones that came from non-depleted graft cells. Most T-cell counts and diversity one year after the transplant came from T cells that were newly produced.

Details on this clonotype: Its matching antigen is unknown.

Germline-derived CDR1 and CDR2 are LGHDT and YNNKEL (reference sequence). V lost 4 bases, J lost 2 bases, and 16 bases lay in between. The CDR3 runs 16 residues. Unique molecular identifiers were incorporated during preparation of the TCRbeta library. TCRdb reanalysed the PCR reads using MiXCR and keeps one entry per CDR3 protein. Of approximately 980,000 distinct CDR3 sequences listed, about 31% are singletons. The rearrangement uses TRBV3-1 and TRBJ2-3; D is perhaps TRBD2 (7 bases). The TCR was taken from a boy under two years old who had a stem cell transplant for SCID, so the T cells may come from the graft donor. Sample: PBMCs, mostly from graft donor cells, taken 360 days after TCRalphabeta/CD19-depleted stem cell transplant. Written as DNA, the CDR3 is TGTGCCAGCAGCCTAGTGGGGGGGGGCCTCACAGATACGCAGTATTTT. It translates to CASSLVGGGLTDTQYF.